The sequence of this TCR beta chain was determined in a study of T-cell memory formation after mild COVID-19. TCRdb analysed the 5' RACE reads with MiXCR anew, one entry per CDR3 protein. The table includes 350,000 to 500,000 distinct CDR3 sequences, roughly 18% detected once. Study-level points and caveats: For second-wave clones that peaked at day 37, SARS-CoV-2 specificity went unverified.

The CDR3 consists of 14 residues. V was shortened by 2 bases and J by 4 bases, with 11 bases between the two germline ends. The V gene's germline CDR1 is KGHSH and CDR2 LQKENI. A note on this clonotype: Its antigen remains unidentified.

This clonotype was obtained from a man between 18 and 29 years old who had mild COVID-19 (a few samples of this study predate the infection). Cell type and time point are not known. Sequencing was performed on PBMCs or a T cell subset sorted from them (not recorded which). The chain employs TRBV18 and TRBJ2-5, with D possibly matching TRBD2 (5 bases). CDR3 protein: CASSPKGGGETQYF. The DNA for the CDR3 is TGTGCCAGCTCACCAAAAGGAGGTGGAGAGACCCAGTACTTC.